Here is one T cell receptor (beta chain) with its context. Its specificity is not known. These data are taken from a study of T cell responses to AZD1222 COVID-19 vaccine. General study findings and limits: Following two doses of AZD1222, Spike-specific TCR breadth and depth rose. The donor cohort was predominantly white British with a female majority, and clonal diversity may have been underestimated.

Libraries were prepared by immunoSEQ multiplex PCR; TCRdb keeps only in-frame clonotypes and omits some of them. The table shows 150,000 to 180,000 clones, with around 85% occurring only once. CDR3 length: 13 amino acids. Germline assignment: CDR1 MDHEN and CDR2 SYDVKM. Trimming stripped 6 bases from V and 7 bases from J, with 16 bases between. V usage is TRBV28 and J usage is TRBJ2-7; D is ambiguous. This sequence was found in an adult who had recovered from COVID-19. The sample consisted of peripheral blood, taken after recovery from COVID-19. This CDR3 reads CASSIPSGREQYF. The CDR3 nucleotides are TGTGCCAGCAGCATCCCGAGTGGGCGTGAGCAGTACTTC.